The rows below give T cell receptor beta chains drawn from one sample of a study of blood T cells in healthy people across ages. TCRdb re-analysed the 5' RACE reads in MiXCR, keeping a single row per CDR3 protein. The sample gives around 1.7 million distinct CDR3 sequences, 28% of which show up once; about 8% is in the top ten. Input material: blood. The source of these receptors is a woman aged 25 to 39 in good health. Each CDR3 is given with its conserved first and last residue. D genes are given only for firm matches. Rows give clone size only sometimes, using once, few, many, or a class for an expanded clone.

j_call | clone_size | d_call | v_call | cdr3_nt | cdr3_aa
TRBJ1-2 | many | TRBD1 | TRBV7-9 | TGTGCCAGCAGCGAACAGGGACAGGGGGATGGCTACACCTTC | CASSEQGQGDGYTF
TRBJ2-3 | many | NA | TRBV6-6 | TGTGCCAGCAAGCCTCTAGGGGGCACAGATACGCAGTATTTT | CASKPLGGTDTQYF
TRBJ2-1 | many | NA | TRBV27 | TGTGCCAGCAGTTCCCGTTTGGGCAATGAGCAGTTCTTC | CASSSRLGNEQFF
TRBJ2-5 | NA | NA | TRBV29-1 | TGCAGCGCCACAGAGGCCTCGTCGGAGACCCAGTACTTC | CSATEASSETQYF
TRBJ2-4 | NA | TRBD2 | TRBV3-1 | TGTGCCAGCAGCCAAGATCCCGGGACTAGCGGGTCAATAGCCAAAAGCATTCAGTACTTC | CASSQDPGTSGSIAKSIQYF
TRBJ2-3 | NA | TRBD2 | TRBV28 | TGTGCCAGCACCCTAAGCGGGGGCACAGATGCGCAGTATTTT | CASTLSGGTDAQYF
TRBJ1-1 | NA | TRBD1 | TRBV6-1 | TGTGCCAGCAACTTCCTGGACAGGGGAGGGGGGAACACTGAAGCTTTCTTT | CASNFLDRGGGNTEAFF
TRBJ1-6 | NA | NA | TRBV11-2 | TGTGCCAGCAGCTTAGAGGGCATAGCCAATTCACCCCTCCACTTT | CASSLEGIANSPLHF
TRBJ1-2 | NA | NA | TRBV11-2 | TGTGCCAGCAGCTTAGATCTGAGGCTATATGGCCACACCTTC | CASSLDLRLYGHTF
TRBJ2-3 | many | NA | TRBV7-3 | TGTGCCAGCAGCCCGTTACTAGCAGATACGCAGTATTTT | CASSPLLADTQYF
TRBJ1-2 | NA | TRBD1 | TRBV7-2 | TGTGCCAGCAGCGTCCACAGGGGTACTAACTATGGCTACACCTTC | CASSVHRGTNYGYTF
TRBJ1-1 | NA | TRBD1 | TRBV4-1 | TGCGCCAGCAGCCATCCAGGGGGAGCTTTCTTT | CASSHPGGAFF
TRBJ1-2 | NA | TRBD1 | TRBV6-2/TRBV6-3 | TGTGCCAGCAGCTACGGGGACAGGTCCCTCTATGGCTACACCTTC | CASSYGDRSLYGYTF
TRBJ2-5 | few | NA | TRBV7-2 | TGTGCCAGCAGTGGGACTCCCGAAGAGACCCAGTACTTC | CASSGTPEETQYF
TRBJ2-7 | many | NA | TRBV21-1 | TGTGCCAGCAGCAAAAGGTACGAGCAGTACTTC | CASSKRYEQYF
TRBJ2-5 | many | NA | TRBV7-7 | TGTGCCAGCAGCTTAAACGAGGCCAGGGGTGGGCAAGAGACCCAGTACTTC | CASSLNEARGGQETQYF
TRBJ2-2 | few | NA | TRBV11-2 | TGTGCCAGCAGACTCACCTCAGCGAACACCGGGGAGCTGTTTTTT | CASRLTSANTGELFF
TRBJ2-4 | few | NA | TRBV20-1 | TGCAGTGCTAGCCCCCGGACCCCAGGAAACATTCAGTACTTC | CSASPRTPGNIQYF
TRBJ2-6 | few | NA | TRBV28 | TGTGCCAGCAGTCCAGGGGGGGGAGGGGCCAACGTCCTGACTTTC | CASSPGGGGANVLTF
TRBJ1-1 | NA | TRBD1 | TRBV29-1 | TGCAGCGTTGAAGTAAGAGGTCAGGGGGGGACTGAAGCTTTCTTT | CSVEVRGQGGTEAFF
TRBJ1-5 | few | NA | TRBV13 | TGTGCCAGCAGCTTCAAGGGCTTGGGCAGTCAGCCCCAGCATTTT | CASSFKGLGSQPQHF
TRBJ2-4 | many | NA | TRBV18 | TGTGCCAGCTCACCAACAGTAGGGGTCAACATTCAGTACTTC | CASSPTVGVNIQYF
TRBJ2-1 | few | NA | TRBV15 | TGTGCCACCAGCCATACTAGTACGTCCTACAATGAGCAGTTCTTC | CATSHTSTSYNEQFF
TRBJ1-5 | few | TRBD1 | TRBV5-6 | TGTGCCAGCAGCTTAGGGGGCCGAGCGAGCAATCAGCCCCAGCATTTT | CASSLGGRASNQPQHF
TRBJ1-2 | NA | NA | TRBV2 | TGTGCCAGCAGAGCGGGTTACGACTATGGCTACACCTTC | CASRAGYDYGYTF
TRBJ2-7 | many | NA | TRBV28 | TGTGCCAGCAGTTTACGGTCTAGAGGGGACGAGCAGTACTTC | CASSLRSRGDEQYF
TRBJ2-5 | few | TRBD2 | TRBV18 | TGTGCCAGCTCACCAACTCACCTAGCGGGGGGCCGAGAGACCCAGTACTTC | CASSPTHLAGGRETQYF
TRBJ2-7 | many | TRBD1 | TRBV5-1 | TGCGCCAGCAGCTGGTCCGGGACAGGGGCCTACGAGCAGTACTTC | CASSWSGTGAYEQYF
TRBJ2-1 | NA | TRBD2 | TRBV6-5 | TGTGCCAGCAGTCACTTCCCGTGGGGGGGGGAAAGAGGATTGCAGTTCTTC | CASSHFPWGGERGLQFF
TRBJ2-7 | NA | NA | TRBV20-1 | TGCGGTGCTGGGGACTCAGGATACGAGCAGTACTTC | CGAGDSGYEQYF
TRBJ2-3 | NA | NA | TRBV12-3/TRBV12-4 | TGTGCCAGCAGTTCCTCATCTAGCGTGAACACAGATACGCAGTATTTT | CASSSSSSVNTDTQYF
TRBJ2-2 | NA | TRBD1 | TRBV28 | TGCGCATCAGGACAGGGTGACACCGGGGAGCTGTTTTTT | CASGQGDTGELFF
TRBJ2-1 | NA | NA | TRBV12-3/TRBV12-4 | TGTGCCAACAGTCTTGCCGGGACACAGTACAATGAGCAGTTCTTC | CANSLAGTQYNEQFF
TRBJ2-3 | many | TRBD2 | TRBV2 | TGTGCCAGCAGTGGGACTAGCGGGAGAGCAGATACGCAGTATTTT | CASSGTSGRADTQYF
TRBJ2-3 | NA | TRBD2 | TRBV30 | TGTGCCTGCGGTTCGGGACTAGGGATTACAGATACGCAGTATTTT | CACGSGLGITDTQYF
TRBJ2-4 | NA | NA | TRBV6-1 | TGTGCCAGCAGTGACCGAACCATACTAGCCAAAAACATTCAGTACTTC | CASSDRTILAKNIQYF
TRBJ1-1 | few | NA | TRBV20-1 | TGCAGTGCTAGAGATCTTAGAGGGGAGGACACTGAAGCTTTCTTT | CSARDLRGEDTEAFF